These T cell receptor beta chains were read from a single sample in a study of OX40 agonist ivuxolimab in advanced cancers. Libraries were prepared by immunoSEQ multiplex PCR; TCRdb keeps only in-frame clonotypes and omits some of them. The table has tens of thousands of clones, around 84% seen once. The sequences come from CD4+ or CD8+ T cells sorted from blood, collected in a trial of the OX40 agonist ivuxolimab. The receptors stem from an adult with an advanced solid tumor such as melanoma, head and neck, liver or kidney cancer. Each CDR3 is given with its conserved first and last residue. D genes are given only for firm matches. Only some rows state a clone size, as once, few, many or a class for expanded clones.

-,-,TRBJ1-1,TRBV30,CAWSGGPTEAFF,TGTGCCTGGAGTGGAGGTCCCACTGAAGCTTTCTTT
-,TRBD2,TRBJ2-7,TRBV5-4,CASTIGLAGEREQYF,TGTGCCAGCACCATCGGACTAGCGGGGGAACGGGAACAGTACTTC
-,-,TRBJ2-1,TRBV30,CAWSYLGTPNNEQFF,TGTGCCTGGAGTTATCTCGGGACACCGAACAATGAGCAGTTCTTC
-,-,TRBJ2-3,TRBV4-1,CASSQVEGRGADTQYF,TGCGCCAGCAGCCAAGTTGAGGGGAGAGGGGCAGATACGCAGTATTTT
-,-,TRBJ1-2,TRBV5-1,CASSSTGTYGYTF,TGCGCCAGCAGCTCCACAGGGACCTATGGCTACACCTTC
-,-,TRBJ1-4,TRBV4-2,CASSQDILINEKLFF,TGTGCCAGCAGCCAAGACATTTTGATTAATGAAAAACTGTTTTTT
-,-,TRBJ1-1,TRBV4-1,CASSQDRGAITTEAFF,TGCGCCAGCAGCCAAGATCGGGGGGCGATAACAACTGAAGCTTTCTTT
-,-,TRBJ2-1,TRBV10-2,CASSATHPYNEQFF,TGCGCCAGCAGCGCGACTCACCCCTACAATGAGCAGTTCTTC
once,-,TRBJ2-7,TRBV5-1,CASSLFNRDSYEQYF,TGTGCCAGCAGCTTATTTAACAGAGACTCCTACGAGCAGTACTTC
once,-,TRBJ2-3,TRBV5-1,CASSLTDTQYF,TGCGCCAGCAGCCTAACCGATACGCAGTATTTT
-,-,TRBJ2-5,TRBV2,CASSESETQYF,TGTGCCAGCAGTGAATCCGAGACCCAGTACTTC
once,-,TRBJ1-1,TRBV5-1,CASSLFGEDTEAFF,TGCGCCAGCAGCTTGTTCGGGGAGGACACTGAAGCTTTCTTT
-,-,TRBJ1-2,TRBV19,CASSTVPGRNYGYTF,TGTGCCAGTAGTACTGTTCCAGGGCGGAACTATGGCTACACCTTC
once,TRBD2,TRBJ2-2,TRBV7-2,CASSLSLAGGPWTGELFF,TGTGCCAGCAGCTTATCGCTAGCGGGAGGGCCTTGGACCGGGGAGCTGTTTTTT
-,TRBD2,TRBJ2-3,TRBV5-1,CASSLLPSGRTGTQYF,TGCGCCAGCAGCTTGTTGCCTAGCGGGAGGACAGGTACGCAGTATTTT
-,-,TRBJ2-2,TRBV5-1,CASSLEGMSGELFF,TGCGCCAGCAGCTTGGAAGGGATGTCGGGGGAGCTGTTTTTT
-,-,TRBJ2-1,TRBV5-1,CASSSSGVEKFF,TGCGCCAGCAGCTCCTCGGGGGTAGAGAAGTTCTTC
-,-,TRBJ1-1,TRBV2,CASRIGQSDTEAFF,TGTGCCAGCAGGATAGGACAGTCTGACACTGAAGCTTTCTTT
many,TRBD2,TRBJ2-5,TRBV11-2,CASSSNPGGLASETQYF,TGTGCCAGCAGCTCTAACCCCGGGGGACTAGCATCCGAGACCCAGTACTTC
-,-,TRBJ1-1,TRBV6-1,CASSAGTEMNTEAFF,TGTGCCAGCAGTGCCGGGACGGAGATGAACACTGAAGCTTTCTTT
-,TRBD1,TRBJ1-2,TRBV7-9,CASSWGQGTFRGYTF,TGTGCCAGCAGCTGGGGACAGGGGACCTTTCGGGGCTACACCTTC
-,-,TRBJ1-2,TRBV5-1,CASSPAGGLYGYTF,TGCGCCAGCAGCCCTGCGGGGGGGCTTTATGGCTACACCTTC
-,TRBD2,TRBJ2-1,TRBV6-5,CASSLLAGVGNEQFF,TGTGCCAGCAGTTTGTTAGCGGGAGTCGGGAATGAGCAGTTCTTC
-,-,TRBJ2-1,TRBV27,CASSIREAAYNEQFF,TGTGCCAGCAGTATAAGGGAGGCCGCCTACAATGAGCAGTTCTTC
-,TRBD1,TRBJ1-1,TRBV5-1,CASSQGVLNTEAFF,TGCGCCAGCAGCCAGGGGGTGTTGAACACTGAAGCTTTCTTT
-,-,TRBJ2-2,TRBV6-5,CASSRRGGAGELFF,TGTGCCAGCTCCCGGAGGGGGGGAGCCGGGGAGCTGTTTTTT
-,TRBD1,TRBJ1-1,TRBV29-1,CSVNRGTEAFF,TGCAGCGTCAACAGGGGCACTGAAGCTTTCTTT
once,-,TRBJ2-6,TRBV6-5,CASSSPPSGANVLTF,TGTGCCAGCAGTAGCCCCCCCTCTGGGGCCAACGTCCTGACTTTC
-,TRBD2,TRBJ2-1,TRBV19,CASSLAGYNEQFF,TGTGCCAGTAGTCTAGCGGGGTACAATGAGCAGTTCTTC
few,TRBD1,TRBJ2-5,TRBV6-1,CASTGQAQETQYF,TGTGCCAGCACCGGACAGGCTCAAGAGACCCAGTACTTC
-,-,TRBJ1-5,TRBV7-9,CASSTADISNQPQHF,TGTGCCAGCAGCACCGCGGACATTAGCAATCAGCCCCAGCATTTT
-,-,TRBJ2-7,TRBV9,CASSPGLFTYEQYF,TGTGCCAGCAGCCCCGGACTATTCACCTACGAGCAGTACTTC
-,-,TRBJ1-3,TRBV6-1,CASSEGQSSSGNTIYF,TGTGCCAGCAGTGAAGGACAGTCAAGCTCTGGAAACACCATATATTTT
-,-,TRBJ2-3,TRBV21-1,CAASTDTQYF,TGTGCCGCAAGCACAGATACGCAGTATTTT
-,TRBD1,TRBJ1-1,TRBV6-1,CASRVRDRGREAFF,TGTGCCAGCAGGGTCCGGGACAGGGGAAGGGAAGCTTTCTTT
-,-,TRBJ2-5,TRBV18,CASSASGVETQYF,TGTGCCAGCTCGGCCTCAGGGGTTGAGACCCAGTACTTC
-,-,TRBJ2-3,TRBV6-5,CASRAGGRAQYF,TGTGCCAGCAGGGCCGGGGGTCGCGCGCAGTATTTT
-,TRBD2,TRBJ2-7,TRBV5-4,CASSPQITSGRHEQYF,TGTGCCAGCAGCCCACAAATTACTAGCGGGAGACACGAGCAGTACTTC
-,TRBD2,TRBJ2-2,TRBV2,CASSEEAGGELFF,TGTGCCAGCAGTGAAGAAGCGGGAGGGGAGCTGTTTTTT
-,TRBD2,TRBJ2-1,TRBV28,CASKGLAGGTSYNEQFF,TGTGCCAGCAAGGGACTAGCGGGAGGGACCTCCTACAATGAGCAGTTCTTC
-,TRBD2,TRBJ2-3,TRBV6-4,CASAPLAGGPADTQYF,TGTGCCAGCGCACCCTTAGCGGGAGGGCCAGCCGATACGCAGTATTTT
once,-,TRBJ1-3,TRBV5-4,CASSPEGGYTNTIYF,TGTGCCAGCAGCCCAGAGGGAGGGTATACAAACACCATATATTTT
-,-,TRBJ2-3,TRBV27,CASSNPTTDTQYF,TGTGCCAGCAGTAACCCTACCACAGATACGCAGTATTTT
-,-,TRBJ1-4,TRBV6-6,CASSYAQGRNEKLFF,TGTGCCAGCAGTTACGCGCAGGGTCGTAATGAAAAACTGTTTTTT
-,TRBD2,TRBJ2-5,TRBV5-5,CASSLGLAGANQETQYF,TGTGCCAGCAGCCTGGGACTAGCGGGAGCGAACCAAGAGACCCAGTACTTC
few,-,TRBJ1-2,TRBV27,CASSLSVGGAYGYTF,TGTGCCAGCAGTTTATCCGTTGGGGGGGCCTATGGCTACACCTTC
-,-,TRBJ1-6,TRBV7-8,CASSLVNLHGSPLHF,TGTGCCAGCAGCTTAGTAAACCTCCATGGTTCACCCCTCCACTTT
-,TRBD1,TRBJ1-1,TRBV6-5,CASIGQGSYTEAFF,TGTGCCAGCATCGGACAGGGATCATACACTGAAGCTTTCTTT
-,-,TRBJ2-1,TRBV11-3,CASSLGSGSSYNEQFF,TGTGCCAGCAGCTTAGGGTCAGGGAGCTCCTACAATGAGCAGTTCTTC